This T cell receptor (beta chain) originates from a study of blood T cell repertoires in COVID-19. Background on the study: The analysed material was cDNA or gDNA that came from T cells, B-cell-depleted T cells, or PBMCs.

The table came from immunoSEQ multiplex PCR; TCRdb's copy has only in-frame clones and leaves some out. Here the sample spans about 140,000 clones, about 80% being singletons. Trimming stripped 3 bases from V and 8 bases from J, with 12 bases between. CDR1 is SGHRS and CDR2 is YFSETQ in the germline V gene. The CDR3 runs 13 residues. Source material: peripheral blood. J is TRBJ2-1 and V is TRBV5-1; a possible D gene is TRBD2 (6 bases). The receptor comes from a human donor in a cohort sampled during active COVID-19. CDR3 sequence: CASSSGASDEQFF. The CDR3 DNA reads as TGCGCCAGCAGCTCGGGAGCCTCCGATGAGCAGTTCTTC.